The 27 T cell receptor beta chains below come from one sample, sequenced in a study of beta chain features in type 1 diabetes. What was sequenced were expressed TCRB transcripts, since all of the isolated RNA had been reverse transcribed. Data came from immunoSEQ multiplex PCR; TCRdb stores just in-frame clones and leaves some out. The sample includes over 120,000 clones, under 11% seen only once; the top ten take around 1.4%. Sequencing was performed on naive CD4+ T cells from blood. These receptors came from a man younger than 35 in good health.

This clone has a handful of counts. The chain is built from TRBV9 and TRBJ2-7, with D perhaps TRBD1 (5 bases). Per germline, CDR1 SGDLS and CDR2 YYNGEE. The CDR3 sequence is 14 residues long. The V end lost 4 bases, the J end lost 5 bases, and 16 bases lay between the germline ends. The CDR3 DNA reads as TGTGCCAGCAGCAACGCAGGGTATATTGACGAGCAGTACTTC. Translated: CASSNAGYIDEQYF.

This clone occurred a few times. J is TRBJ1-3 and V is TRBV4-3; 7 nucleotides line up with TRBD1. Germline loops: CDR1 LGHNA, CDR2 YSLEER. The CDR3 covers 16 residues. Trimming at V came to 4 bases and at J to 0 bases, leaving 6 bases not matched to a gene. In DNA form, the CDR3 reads TGCGCCAGCAGCCTATCAGGGGGTCCCTCTGGAAACACCATATATTTT. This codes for CASSLSGGPSGNTIYF.

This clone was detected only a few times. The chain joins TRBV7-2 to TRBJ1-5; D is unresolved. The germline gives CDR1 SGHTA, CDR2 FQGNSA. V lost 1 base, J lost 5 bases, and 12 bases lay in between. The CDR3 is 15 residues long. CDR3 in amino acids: CASSLEFGAHQPQHF. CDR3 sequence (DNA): TGTGCCAGCAGCTTAGAGTTCGGAGCCCATCAGCCCCAGCATTTT.

The CDR3 protein is CAWSFQGNQPQHF. CDR3 nucleotide sequence: TGTGCCTGGAGTTTTCAGGGTAATCAGCCCCAGCATTTT. This chain links TRBV30 with TRBJ1-5, with TRBD1 as a possible D gene (5 bases). Germline CDR1 GTSNPN, CDR2 SVGIG (reference sequence). V lost 2 bases to trimming and J lost 4 bases, with 9 bases between them. CDR3 length: 13 residues.

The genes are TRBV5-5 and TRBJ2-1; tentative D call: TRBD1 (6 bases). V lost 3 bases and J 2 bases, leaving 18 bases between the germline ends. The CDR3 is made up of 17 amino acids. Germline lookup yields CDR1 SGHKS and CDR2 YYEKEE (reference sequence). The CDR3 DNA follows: TGTGCCAGCAGCTCCTCTCCTGTAGGGGGAACCTACAATGAGCAGTTCTTC. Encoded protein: CASSSSPVGGTYNEQFF.

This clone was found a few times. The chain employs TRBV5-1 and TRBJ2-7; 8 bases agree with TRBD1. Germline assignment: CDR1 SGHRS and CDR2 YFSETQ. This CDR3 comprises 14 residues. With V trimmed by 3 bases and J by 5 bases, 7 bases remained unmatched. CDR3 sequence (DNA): TGCGCCAGCAGCTCGACAGGGGTCCAAAACGAGCAGTACTTC. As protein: CASSSTGVQNEQYF.

CDR3 loop: CASSSGQGGNQPQHF. CDR3 DNA sequence: TGTGCCAGCTCATCCGGACAGGGGGGCAATCAGCCCCAGCATTTT. This chain uses TRBV18 with TRBJ1-5, with 10 nucleotides matching TRBD1. Per germline, CDR1 KGHSH and CDR2 LQKENI. The CDR3 contains 15 residues. The V segment lost 5 bases and the J segment 2 bases; nucleotides outside the gene matches: 3.

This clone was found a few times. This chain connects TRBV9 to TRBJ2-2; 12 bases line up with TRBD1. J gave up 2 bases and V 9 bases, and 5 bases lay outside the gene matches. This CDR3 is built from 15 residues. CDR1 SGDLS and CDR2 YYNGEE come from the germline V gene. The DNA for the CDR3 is TGTGCCACCGGGACAGGGGGCCAAAACACCGGGGAGCTGTTTTTT. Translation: CATGTGGQNTGELFF.

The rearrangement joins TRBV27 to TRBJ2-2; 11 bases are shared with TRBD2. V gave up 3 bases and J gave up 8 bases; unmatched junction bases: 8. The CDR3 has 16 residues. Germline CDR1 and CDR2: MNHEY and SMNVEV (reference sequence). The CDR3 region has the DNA TGTGCCAGCAGTTTGTGGCTAGCGGGGGGAGTTGGGGAGCTGTTTTTT. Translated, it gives CASSLWLAGGVGELFF.

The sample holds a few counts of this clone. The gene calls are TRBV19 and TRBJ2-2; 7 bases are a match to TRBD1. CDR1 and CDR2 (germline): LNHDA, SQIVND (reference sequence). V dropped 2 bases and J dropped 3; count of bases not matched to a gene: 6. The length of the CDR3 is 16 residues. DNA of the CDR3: TGTGCCAGTAGTATAACACAGGGGTGGGACACCGGGGAGCTGTTTTTT. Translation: CASSITQGWDTGELFF.

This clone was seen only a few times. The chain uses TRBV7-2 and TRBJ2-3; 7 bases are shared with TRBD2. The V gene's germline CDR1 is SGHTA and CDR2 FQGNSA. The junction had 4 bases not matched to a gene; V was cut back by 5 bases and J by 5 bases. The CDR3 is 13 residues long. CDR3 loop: CASSPSGGDTQYF. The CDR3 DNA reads TGTGCCAGCAGCCCCTCGGGGGGAGATACGCAGTATTTT.

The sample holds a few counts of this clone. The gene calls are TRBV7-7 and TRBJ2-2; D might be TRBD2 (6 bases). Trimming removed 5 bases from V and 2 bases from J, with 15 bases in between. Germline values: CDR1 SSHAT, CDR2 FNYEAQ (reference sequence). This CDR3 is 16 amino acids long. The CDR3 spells CASSLIGGDNTGELFF. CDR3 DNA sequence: TGTGCCAGCAGCCTCATAGGAGGGGACAACACCGGGGAGCTGTTTTTT.

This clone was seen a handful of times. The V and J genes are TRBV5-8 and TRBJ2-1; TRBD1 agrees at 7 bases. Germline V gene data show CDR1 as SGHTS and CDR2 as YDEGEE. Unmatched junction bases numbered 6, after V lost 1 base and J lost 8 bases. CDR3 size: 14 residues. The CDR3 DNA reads TGTGCCAGCAGCTTGAACAGGGGATCCGATGAGCAGTTCTTC. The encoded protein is CASSLNRGSDEQFF.

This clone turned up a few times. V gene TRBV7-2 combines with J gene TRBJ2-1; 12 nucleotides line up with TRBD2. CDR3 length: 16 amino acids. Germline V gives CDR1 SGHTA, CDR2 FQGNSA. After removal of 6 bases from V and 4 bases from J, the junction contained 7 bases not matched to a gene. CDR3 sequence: CASRPLGTSGYNEQFF. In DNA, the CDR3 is TGTGCCAGCAGACCCCTGGGGACTAGCGGGTACAATGAGCAGTTCTTC.

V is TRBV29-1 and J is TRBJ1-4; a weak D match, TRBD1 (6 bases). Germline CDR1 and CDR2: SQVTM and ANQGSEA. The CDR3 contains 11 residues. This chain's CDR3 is CSHRVGEKLFF. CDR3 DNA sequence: TGCAGTCACAGGGTTGGAGAAAAACTGTTTTTT.

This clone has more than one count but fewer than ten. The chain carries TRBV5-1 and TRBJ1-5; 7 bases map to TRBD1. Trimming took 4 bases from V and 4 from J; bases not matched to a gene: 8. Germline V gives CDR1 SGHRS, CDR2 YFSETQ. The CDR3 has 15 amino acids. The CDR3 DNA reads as TGCGCCAGCAGCCCGACAGGGTTGGGTAATCAGCCCCAGCATTTT. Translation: CASSPTGLGNQPQHF.

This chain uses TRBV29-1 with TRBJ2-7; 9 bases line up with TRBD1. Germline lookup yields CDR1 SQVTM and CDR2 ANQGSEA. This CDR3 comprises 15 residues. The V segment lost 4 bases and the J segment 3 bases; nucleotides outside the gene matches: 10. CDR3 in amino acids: CSVVRSGTGNYEQYF. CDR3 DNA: TGCAGCGTTGTCAGATCCGGGACAGGGAACTACGAGCAGTACTTC.

CDR3 bases: TGTGCCAGTAGTATAGGTAGCGGGGACTCCTACAATGAGCAGTTCTTC. This translates into CASSIGSGDSYNEQFF. The J gene is TRBJ2-1, the V gene TRBV19, with 8 bases identical to TRBD2. Germline-derived CDR1 and CDR2 are LNHDA and SQIVND (reference sequence). Trimming at V came to 1 base and at J to 0 bases, leaving 2 bases not matched to a gene. The CDR3 is 16 residues long.

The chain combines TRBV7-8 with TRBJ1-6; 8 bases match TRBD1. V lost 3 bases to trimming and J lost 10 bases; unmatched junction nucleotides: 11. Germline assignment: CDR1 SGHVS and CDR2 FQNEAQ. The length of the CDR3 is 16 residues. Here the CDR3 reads CASSFLGQGVGSPLHF. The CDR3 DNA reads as TGTGCCAGCAGCTTCTTAGGACAGGGTGTGGGATCACCCCTCCACTTT.

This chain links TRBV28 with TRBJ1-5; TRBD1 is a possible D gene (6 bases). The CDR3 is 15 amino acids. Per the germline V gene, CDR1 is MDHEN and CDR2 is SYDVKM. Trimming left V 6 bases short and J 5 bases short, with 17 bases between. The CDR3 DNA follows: TGTGCCAGCAGCCGTGATTGGGGGCTAGATCAGCCCCAGCATTTT. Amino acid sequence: CASSRDWGLDQPQHF.

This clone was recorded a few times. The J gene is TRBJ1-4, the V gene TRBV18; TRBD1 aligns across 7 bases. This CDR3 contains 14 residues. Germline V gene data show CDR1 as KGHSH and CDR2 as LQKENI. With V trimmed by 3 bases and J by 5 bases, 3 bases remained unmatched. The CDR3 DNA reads TGTGCCAGCTCACCTCCGGGACAGAATGAAAAACTGTTTTTT. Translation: CASSPPGQNEKLFF. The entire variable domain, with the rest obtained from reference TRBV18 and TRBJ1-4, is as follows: NAGVMQNPRHLVRRRGQEARLRCSPMKGHSHVYWYRQLPEEGLKFMVYLQKENIIDESGMPKERFSAEFPKEGPSILRIQQVVRGDSAAYFCASSPPGQNEKLFFGSGTQLSVL.

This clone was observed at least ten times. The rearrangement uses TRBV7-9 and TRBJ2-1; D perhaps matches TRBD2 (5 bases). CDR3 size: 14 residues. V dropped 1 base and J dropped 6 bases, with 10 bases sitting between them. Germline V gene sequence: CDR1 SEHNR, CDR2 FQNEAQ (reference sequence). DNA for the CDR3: TGTGCCAGCAGCTTAGATGTCGGGGTCAATGAGCAGTTCTTC. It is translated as CASSLDVGVNEQFF.

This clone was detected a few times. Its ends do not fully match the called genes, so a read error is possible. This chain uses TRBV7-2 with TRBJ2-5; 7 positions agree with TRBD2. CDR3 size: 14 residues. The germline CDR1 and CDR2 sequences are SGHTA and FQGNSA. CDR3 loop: CASSLRGGQESQYF. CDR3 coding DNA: TGTGCCAGCAGCTTAAGGGGAGGGCAAGAGAGCCAGTACTTC. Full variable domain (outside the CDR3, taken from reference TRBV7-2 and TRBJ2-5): GAGVSQSPSNKVTEKGKDVELRCDPISGHTALYWYRQSLGQGLEFLIYFQGNSAPDKSGLPSDRFSAERTGGSVSTLTIQRTQQEDSAVYLCASSLRGGQESQYFGPGTRLLVL.

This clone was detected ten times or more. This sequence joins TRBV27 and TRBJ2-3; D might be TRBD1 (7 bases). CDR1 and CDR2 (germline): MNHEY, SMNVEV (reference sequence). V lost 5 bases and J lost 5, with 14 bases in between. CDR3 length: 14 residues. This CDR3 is CASSTRQGGDTQYF. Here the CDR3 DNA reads TGTGCCAGCAGTACCAGACAGGGAGGAGATACGCAGTATTTT.

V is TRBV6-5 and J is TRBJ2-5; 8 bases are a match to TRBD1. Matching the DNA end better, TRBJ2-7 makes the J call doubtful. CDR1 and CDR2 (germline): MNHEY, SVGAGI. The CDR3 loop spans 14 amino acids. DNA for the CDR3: TGTGCCAGCAGACTCACCAGGACAGGGTACGAGCAGTACTTC. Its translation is CASRLTRTGYEQYF.

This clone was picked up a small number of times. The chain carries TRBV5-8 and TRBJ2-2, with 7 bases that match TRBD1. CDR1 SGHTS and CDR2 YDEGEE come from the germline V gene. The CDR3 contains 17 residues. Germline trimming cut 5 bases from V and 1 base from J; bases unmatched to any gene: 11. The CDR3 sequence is CASSSSRDSLNTGELFF. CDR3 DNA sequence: TGTGCCAGCAGTTCGAGCCGGGACAGCCTGAACACCGGGGAGCTGTTTTTT.

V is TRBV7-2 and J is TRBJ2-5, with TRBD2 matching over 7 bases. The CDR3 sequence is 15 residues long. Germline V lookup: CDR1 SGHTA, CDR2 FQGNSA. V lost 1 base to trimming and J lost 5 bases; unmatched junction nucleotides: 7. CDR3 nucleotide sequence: TGTGCCAGCAGCTTAGAAGCGGGGCGGGGTGAGACCCAGTACTTC. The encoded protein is CASSLEAGRGETQYF.